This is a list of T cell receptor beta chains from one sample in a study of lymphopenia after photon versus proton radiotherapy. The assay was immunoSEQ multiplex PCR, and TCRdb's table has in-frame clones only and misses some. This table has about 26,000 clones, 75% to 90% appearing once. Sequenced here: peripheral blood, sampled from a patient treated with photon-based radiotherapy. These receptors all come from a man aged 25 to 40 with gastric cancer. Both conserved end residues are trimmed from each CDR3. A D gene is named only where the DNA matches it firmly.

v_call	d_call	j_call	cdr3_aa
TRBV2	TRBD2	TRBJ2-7	ASSVSPGLASYEQY
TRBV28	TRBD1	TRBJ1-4	ASSFRTGDEKLF
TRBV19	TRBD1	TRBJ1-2	ASSIDWGQAKFYGYT
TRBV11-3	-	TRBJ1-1	ATRVGQGSTEAF
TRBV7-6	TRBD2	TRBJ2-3	ASSLQASGSRTDTQY
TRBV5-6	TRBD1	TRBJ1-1	ASSFGTANTEAF
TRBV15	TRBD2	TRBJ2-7	ATSGRLAGSNEQY
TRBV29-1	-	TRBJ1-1	SVAGTNTEAF
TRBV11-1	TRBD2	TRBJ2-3	ASSSTSGPDTQY
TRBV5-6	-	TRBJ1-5	ASSLGHQQPQH
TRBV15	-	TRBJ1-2	ATSSGTPYGYT
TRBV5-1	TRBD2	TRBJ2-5	ASSLGVAGEKETQY
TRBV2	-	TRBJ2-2	ASGGDRGAGELF
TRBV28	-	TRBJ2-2	ASTGRENTGELF
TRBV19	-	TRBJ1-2	ASARHDYGYT
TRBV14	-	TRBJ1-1	ASSQDLQGRVF
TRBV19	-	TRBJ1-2	ASRMGGDYGYT
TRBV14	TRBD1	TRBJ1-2	ASSHFGTGNTNYGYT
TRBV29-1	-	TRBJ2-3	SAAWGAGLTDTQY
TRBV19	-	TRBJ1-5	ASSPSGGFVKPQH
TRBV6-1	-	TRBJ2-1	ASSDEGEIDNEQF
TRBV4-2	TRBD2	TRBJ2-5	ASSQDRGGETQY
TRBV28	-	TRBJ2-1	ASRSTLYNEQF